This T cell receptor beta chain was recorded in a study of T cells in Graves' hyperthyroidism and ophthalmopathy. Pregnant or lactating patients were excluded, as were those with uncontrolled infection or other autoimmune disease. This clonotype was counted at least ten times. The antigen is unknown. Germline V gene lookup returns CDR1 SGHDN and CDR2 FVKESK. V lost 3 bases, J lost 2 bases, and 6 bases stayed unmatched. The CDR3 totals 15 residues. RNA transcripts provided the source from which TCR beta CDR3 regions were amplified. RT-PCR in the first round (using the HTBI primer set) targeted the TCR CDR3. Each CDR3 protein gets one entry after TCRdb re-called the multiplex PCR reads with MiXCR. The profile shows 500,000 to 650,000 distinct CDR3 sequences, approximately 15% of them singletons. Whole-study results and caveats: Most clonotypes that expanded in the thyroid above 0.001 also showed up in blood. Ophthalmopathy prediction by the model preceded onset by a median 6.5 months. Using 13 V-J features, a model discriminated ophthalmopathy from stable hyperthyroidism.

The source of this sequence is a woman in her fifties or sixties with Graves' ophthalmopathy. Sequencing was carried out using blood. The V and J genes are TRBV14 and TRBJ2-7; 8 nucleotides match TRBD2. The CDR3 DNA is TGTGCCAGCAGCCATCTCCCGGGACTAGCCTACGAGCAGTACTTC. Its protein product is CASSHLPGLAYEQYF.